These 11 T cell receptor beta chains share one sample of origin, sequenced in a study of cytomegalovirus exposure and HLA in healthy donors. The method was immunoSEQ multiplex PCR; TCRdb's version includes in-frame clones alone and lacks a portion of them. Of approximately 300,000 clones in the sample, about 90% were seen once. Specimen: PBMCs. Source of these receptors: a woman younger than 45 in good health and CMV-seropositive.

The chain couples TRBV27 to TRBJ1-1; 8 bases align to TRBD1. J lost 12 bases, V lost 4 bases, and 16 bases had no gene match. The CDR3 is 15 amino acids. Germline CDR1 and CDR2: MNHEY and SMNVEV (reference sequence). The CDR3 loop reads CASSSILGQGVSPFF. DNA of the CDR3: TGTGCCAGCAGTTCGATTTTAGGACAGGGTGTATCCCCTTTCTTT.

The chain links TRBV2 to TRBJ2-7; no definite D call. From germline, CDR1 is SNHLY and CDR2 FYNNEI. V shed 6 bases and J shed 3 bases, with 15 bases lying between them. The CDR3 extends over 14 amino acids. CDR3 coding DNA: TGTGCCAGCAGCTTACTCCCCAGGAACTACGAGCAGTACTTC. Encoded protein: CASSLLPRNYEQYF.

The V gene is TRBV7-2, the J gene TRBJ2-5, with D perhaps TRBD1 or TRBD2 (6 bases each). Germline V lookup: CDR1 SGHTA, CDR2 FQGNSA. This CDR3 is built from 14 residues. Trimming removed 2 bases at V and 5 bases at J, with 12 bases between. The DNA of the CDR3 is TGTGCCAGCAGCTTATGGGGGGCGGATGAGACCCAGTACTTC. Translating gives CASSLWGADETQYF.

This chain joins TRBV7-6 and TRBJ2-5, with 7 bases matching TRBD1. There are 17 residues in the CDR3. The V gene end was trimmed by 5 bases and the J gene end by 5 bases; junction bases not matched to a gene: 17. Germline CDR1 reads SGHVS; CDR2 reads FNYEAQ. The CDR3 nucleotides are TGTGCCAGCAGCAAACCGACCGAGGGGGCGCCTGAGGAGACCCAGTACTTC. It is translated as CASSKPTEGAPEETQYF.

The chain joins TRBV4-3 to TRBJ2-7, with D perhaps matching TRBD2 (6 bases). Per germline, CDR1 LGHNA and CDR2 YSLEER. The CDR3 runs to 14 residues. Trimming took off 2 bases at V and 2 bases at J, with 10 bases between the two ends. The CDR3 sequence is CASSQHGGPYEQYF. CDR3 DNA sequence: TGCGCCAGCAGCCAACACGGGGGACCCTACGAGCAGTACTTC.

This chain joins TRBV6-4 and TRBJ1-1; 7 positions agree with TRBD1. Trimming took 4 bases from V and 5 from J; bases not matched to a gene: 7. Germline values: CDR1 MRHNA, CDR2 SNTAGT. The CDR3 covers 14 residues. The CDR3 DNA is TGTGCCAGCAGTGCCCAGACAGGGAATACTGAAGCTTTCTTT. It is translated as CASSAQTGNTEAFF.

The rearrangement links TRBV9 to TRBJ1-4, with 7 nucleotides matching TRBD1. The CDR3 has 14 residues. J was trimmed by 8 bases and V by 2 bases; bases with no gene match: 6. Germline V lookup: CDR1 SGDLS, CDR2 YYNGEE. This chain's CDR3 is CASSVTGVGEKLFF. The CDR3 region has the DNA TGTGCCAGCAGCGTCACAGGGGTCGGGGAAAAACTGTTTTTT.

This chain links TRBV20-1 with TRBJ2-7; D not resolved. The CDR3 runs to 11 residues. Germline CDR1 DFQATT, CDR2 SNEGSKA (reference sequence). Trimming stripped 7 bases from V and 4 bases from J, with 11 bases between. The CDR3 region is CSVSQTYEQYF. For the CDR3, the DNA is TGCAGTGTTTCCCAAACTTACGAGCAGTACTTC.

This chain uses TRBV5-6 with TRBJ1-2; TRBD1 agrees at 7 bases. With V trimmed by 1 base and J by 0 bases, 6 bases remained unmatched. Germline V lookup: CDR1 SGHDT, CDR2 YYEEEE. The CDR3 is 16 residues long. CDR3 nucleotides: TGTGCCAGCAGCTTGTATTCGGGACAGACTAACTATGGCTACACCTTC. Its protein product is CASSLYSGQTNYGYTF.

In its sample, this clone was seen a few times. The CDR3 coding sequence is TGTGCCAGCAGCTTACCGGGGAACACTGAAGCTTTCTTT. Translated, it gives CASSLPGNTEAFF. The chain joins TRBV7-9 to TRBJ1-1, with unresolved D. The V end was cut by 2 bases, the J end by 1 base, with 5 bases between. Germline-derived CDR1 and CDR2 are SEHNR and FQNEAQ (reference sequence). The CDR3 extends over 13 amino acids. The full variable domain, with the rest looked up from reference TRBV7-9 and TRBJ1-1, is DTGVSQNPRHKITKRGQNVTFRCDPISEHNRLYWYRQTLGQGPEFLTYFQNEAQLEKSRLLSDRFSAERPKGSFSTLEIQRTEQGDSAMYLCASSLPGNTEAFFGQGTRLTVV.

This sequence joins TRBV28 and TRBJ2-7; D may be TRBD1 (6 bases). CDR1 and CDR2 (germline): MDHEN, SYDVKM. With 8 bases removed from V and 6 bases from J, the gap between germline ends came to 20 bases. This CDR3 region has 14 residues. The CDR3 sequence is CASHIWGRQAEQYF. The CDR3 DNA reads as TGTGCCAGCCACATCTGGGGAAGACAGGCCGAGCAGTACTTC.